Listed below are T cell receptor beta chains from one sample, sequenced in a study of CD8 T cell repertoires and HIV-1 epitope variants. Antigen specificity for these receptors is unknown. Libraries were prepared by immunoSEQ multiplex PCR; TCRdb keeps only in-frame clonotypes and omits some of them. This sample has some 4,600 clones, with approximately 70% found just once. Specimen: cultured CD8+ T cells derived from PBMCs. These receptors all stem from a male donor with HIV. Both conserved end residues are part of each CDR3. Each record gives: V gene, clone size, J gene, D gene, CDR3 protein, CDR3 DNA. A D gene is named only where the DNA matches it firmly. Not every row has a clone size; where given, it reads once, few, many or a size class.

TRBV27	.	TRBJ2-1	TRBD1	CASSLWDRGFFNEQFF	TGTGCCAGCAGTTTATGGGACAGGGGGTTTTTCAATGAGCAGTTCTTC
TRBV6-1	.	TRBJ1-3	.	CASYDDTTSGNTIYF	TGTGCCAGCTATGACGACACAACCTCTGGAAACACCATATATTTT
TRBV13	few	TRBJ2-2	TRBD2	CASGGAGVETGELFF	TGTGCCAGCGGAGGGGCGGGAGTGGAAACCGGGGAGCTGTTTTTT
TRBV2	.	TRBJ1-2	.	CASSVSHSTNYGYTF	TGTGCCAGCAGTGTCTCGCACAGTACTAACTATGGCTACACCTTC
TRBV27	.	TRBJ2-1	.	CASRRGVGNEQFF	TGTGCCAGCAGGAGAGGGGTGGGCAATGAGCAGTTCTTC
TRBV14	.	TRBJ2-1	.	CASSQDRKPYNEQFF	TGTGCCAGCAGCCAAGATCGGAAGCCCTACAATGAGCAGTTCTTC
TRBV14	.	TRBJ2-1	.	CASSHPQGGSSYNEQFF	TGTGCCAGCAGCCACCCACAGGGTGGGAGCTCCTACAATGAGCAGTTCTTC
TRBV6-5	.	TRBJ1-2	.	CASSYSGGTNYGYTF	TGTGCCAGCAGTTACTCGGGGGGTACCAACTATGGCTACACCTTC
TRBV19	once	TRBJ2-7	.	CASSIPSAHRDRAGYEQYF	TGTGCCAGTAGTATACCCTCAGCCCACAGGGACCGGGCCGGCTACGAGCAGTACTTC
TRBV28	.	TRBJ2-7	.	CASSLRFEQYF	TGTGCCAGCAGTTTAAGGTTCGAGCAGTACTTC
TRBV7-3	.	TRBJ2-3	.	CASSLIAESTDTQYF	TGTGCCAGCAGCTTAATAGCGGAGAGCACAGATACGCAGTATTTT